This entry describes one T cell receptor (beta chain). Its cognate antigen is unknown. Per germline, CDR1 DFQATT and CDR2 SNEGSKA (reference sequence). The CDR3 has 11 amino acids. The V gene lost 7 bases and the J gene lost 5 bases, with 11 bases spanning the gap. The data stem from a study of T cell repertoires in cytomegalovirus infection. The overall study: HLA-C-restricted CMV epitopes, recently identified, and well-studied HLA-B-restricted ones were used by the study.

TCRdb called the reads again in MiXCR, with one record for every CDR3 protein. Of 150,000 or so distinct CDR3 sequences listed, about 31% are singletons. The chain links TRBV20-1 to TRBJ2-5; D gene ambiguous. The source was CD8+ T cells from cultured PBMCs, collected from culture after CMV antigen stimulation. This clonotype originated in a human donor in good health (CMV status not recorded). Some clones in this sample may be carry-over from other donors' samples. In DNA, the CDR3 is TGCAGTGTAACAATCGGGGAGACCCAGTACTTC. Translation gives CSVTIGETQYF.